Here is one T cell receptor beta chain with its context. In the authors' methods: Reference gene primers were amplified, and this amplification served to estimate nucleated cell counts. The data were produced by immunoSEQ multiplex PCR, yet TCRdb's version contains in-frame clones alone and is incomplete. The D gene and trimming were derived from the DNA, and the V and J assignments and clone size from that table. The repertoire holds under 55,000 clones, with roughly 85% as singletons. The V gene end was trimmed by 4 bases and the J gene end by 6 bases; junction bases not matched to a gene: 4. The CDR3 length is 13 residues. Germline CDR1 is MGHDK and CDR2 is SYGVNS. The sample is drawn from a study of blood T cell repertoires in COVID-19. The overall study: Acute-phase and convalescent COVID-19 samples originated in the United States, Italy and Spain. PBMCs, B-cell-depleted T cells, or T cells were the source of the cDNA or gDNA that made up the material.

This chain uses TRBV25-1 with TRBJ2-5; 8 bases map to TRBD1. The TCR originated in an older man with acute or convalescent COVID-19. The source material was peripheral blood. CDR3 DNA: TGTGCCAGCAGTGCAACAGGGGGAAAGACCCAGTACTTC. Its protein is CASSATGGKTQYF.